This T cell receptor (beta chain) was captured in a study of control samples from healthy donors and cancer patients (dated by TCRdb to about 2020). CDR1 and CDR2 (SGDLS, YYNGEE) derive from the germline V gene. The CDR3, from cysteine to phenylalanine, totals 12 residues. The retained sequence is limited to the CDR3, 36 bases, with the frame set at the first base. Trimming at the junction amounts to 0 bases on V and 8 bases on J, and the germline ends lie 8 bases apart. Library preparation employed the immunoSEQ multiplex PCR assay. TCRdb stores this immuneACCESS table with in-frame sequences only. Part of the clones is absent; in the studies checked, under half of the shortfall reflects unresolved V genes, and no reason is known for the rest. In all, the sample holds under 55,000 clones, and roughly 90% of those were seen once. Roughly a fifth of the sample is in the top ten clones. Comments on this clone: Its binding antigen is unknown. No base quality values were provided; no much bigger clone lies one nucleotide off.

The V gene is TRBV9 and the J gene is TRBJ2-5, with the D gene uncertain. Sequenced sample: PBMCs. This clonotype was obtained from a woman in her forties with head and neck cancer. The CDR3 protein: CASSVEDHTQYF. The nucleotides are TGTGCCAGCAGCGTAGAAGACCATACCCAGTACTTC.